The 4 T cell receptor beta chains listed next were all sequenced from one sample in a study of patients and donors after allogeneic stem cell transplantation. TCRdb redid the calling of the RT-PCR reads with MiXCR, one entry per CDR3 protein. The sample records approximately 160,000 distinct CDR3 sequences, 25% to 35% being singletons. The source material was blood, either unsorted or a sorted T cell fraction (not recorded which). The source of these receptors is a human donor who was either an allogeneic HSCT recipient or a stem cell or donor lymphocyte infusion donor (not recorded which). It is not recorded whose cells these are; they may come from a transplant donor.

In its sample, this clonotype was seen a few times. This rearrangement joins TRBV6-5 to TRBJ1-2, with no clear D. The CDR3 contains 16 residues. Trimming left V 0 bases short and J 4 bases short, with 15 bases between. Germline values: CDR1 MNHEY, CDR2 SVGAGI. The CDR3 DNA reads as TGTGCCAGCAGTTACTCTTCACAGCTCGACGTCTATGGCTACACCTTC. Protein product: CASSYSSQLDVYGYTF.

The rearrangement uses TRBV6-2 or TRBV6-3 and TRBJ2-4; TRBD1 matches 7 bases. Germline loops: CDR1 MNHEY, CDR2 SVGEGT. The V gene end was trimmed by 6 bases and the J gene end by 6 bases; junction bases not matched to a gene: 5. The CDR3 extends over 13 amino acids. The CDR3 DNA reads TGTGCCAGCAGCAGGACAGGAGGAAACATTCAGTACTTC. The encoded protein is CASSRTGGNIQYF.

V gene TRBV27 combines with J gene TRBJ2-2, with D maybe TRBD1 (6 bases). The CDR3 length is 14 residues. Germline assignment: CDR1 MNHEY and CDR2 SMNVEV (reference sequence). Trimming took 5 bases from V and 5 from J, leaving 12 bases between them. The chain's CDR3 is CASSPLTGTGELFF. Written as DNA, the CDR3 is TGTGCCAGCAGTCCCCTCACAGGGACCGGGGAGCTGTTTTTT.

This clonotype was picked up many times. The V call is TRBV27, the J call TRBJ1-1; the D gene is possibly TRBD1 (6 bases). CDR1 is MNHEY and CDR2 is SMNVEV in the germline V gene (reference sequence). The CDR3 extends over 16 amino acids. The ends were cut back, 5 bases at V and 2 bases at J, with 18 bases in the middle. DNA for the CDR3: TGTGCCAGCAGTCCGTTTACAGGGTACCTCAACACTGAAGCTTTCTTT. This translates into CASSPFTGYLNTEAFF.